This T cell receptor (beta chain) comes out of a study of CD8+ T cells in alopecia areata (dated 2018 in TCRdb). Background on the whole study: Treated patients were enrolled in an open-label pilot trial of oral tofacitinib, 5 to 10 mg twice daily, for moderate-to-severe alopecia areata. Scalp clonality was compared across normal scalp (n=4), patchy alopecia areata scalp (n=8), and alopecia totalis/universalis scalp (n=8). Patients received tofacitinib for 6 to 18 months and were then followed off drug for 6 months to check for delayed response and recurrence. Biopsies were taken from tofacitinib-treated patients at baseline and again at 4 and 24 weeks into treatment, and several of those patients also had a later scalp biopsy. immunoSEQ multiplex PCR using 35 Vbeta forward primers and 13 Jbeta reverse primers was used to amplify TCRbeta CDR3 regions. Human TCRbeta sequencing covered scalp tissue and sorted CD4+ and CD8+ peripheral blood T cells from patchy and totalis/universalis alopecia areata patients and healthy controls. RNA was obtained with the PAXgene miRNA kit for fixed scalp, the miRNeasy kit for PBMCs, and the RNeasy kit for mouse skin. The study used high-throughput TCRbeta sequencing to examine T cell clonal expansion in alopecia areata, in both the C3H/HeJ mouse model and human patients. The paper's findings and limits, for the study overall: Scalp TCR repertoire analysis is complicated because resident alphabeta T cells in normal human skin are also sequenced, whereas mouse skin is dominated by gammadelta T cells. Compared with normal scalp, lesional scalp had higher clonality and more expanded CD8+ clones, particularly in alopecia totalis/universalis, a pattern that suggests antigenic drive. Shared TCR sequences between patients were less evident than in mice, which may be partly attributable to HLA diversity in the patient population.

This specimen's time point label, per the study, means: baseline before oral tofacitinib. Peripheral blood and lesional scalp punch biopsies were obtained from patients with alopecia areata. After PBMCs were isolated by density centrifugation and stained for CD3, CD4 and CD8, a FACSAria was used to sort CD4+ and CD8+ T cells. The library was made by the immunoSEQ multiplex PCR assay. RNA was extracted from all samples and reverse transcribed into cDNA, which served as template for TCR sequencing. First-strand cDNA was synthesized using SuperScript III with a 2:1 mix of oligo-dT and random hexamers. Amplification bias was assessed with a synthetic immune receptor repertoire, and residual bias was removed computationally. As for the authors' bioinformatics: Raw reads were preprocessed to remove errors, and CDR3 was defined by IMGT conventions from the conserved cysteine to phenylalanine. Clonality was computed as 1 minus the Shannon entropy, with the entropy normalized by log2 of the number of productive unique TCRs. Whether scalp clones were CD4 or CD8 was inferred by matching scalp TCRbeta sequences against CD4 and CD8 repertoires sorted from blood. As stored in TCRdb, this immuneACCESS dataset retains in-frame rearrangements with V and J assigned. A fraction of the clones does not appear; measured against another copy, unresolved V genes explain less than half of the discrepancy, and the remainder lacks a known reason. The V and J calls and clone size come from that table; D and trimming were worked out from the DNA. This sample has about 140,000 clones in its table, and roughly 50% of those were observed once. The top ten clones comprise about 6% of the sample.

This clone was seen only once. The clone's antigen remains unknown. Per-base quality was not reported, and no clone a single base away is much larger than it. The CDR3 goes from the cysteine to the phenylalanine over 11 residues. Here the CDR3 DNA is all that survives: 33 bases in frame from base 1. CDR1 and CDR2 were assigned from the germline V gene (reference sequence) as DFQATT and SNEGSKA. In this chain, TRBV20-1 is recombined with TRBJ1-2; the D gene cannot be named for sure. Material: CD4+ T cells sorted from blood, obtained at week 0. The receptor comes from a human donor with alopecia areata. The CDR3 in this case is CSGTQSYGYTF. The nucleotide sequence is given as TGCAGCGGCACACAGTCCTATGGCTACACCTTC.